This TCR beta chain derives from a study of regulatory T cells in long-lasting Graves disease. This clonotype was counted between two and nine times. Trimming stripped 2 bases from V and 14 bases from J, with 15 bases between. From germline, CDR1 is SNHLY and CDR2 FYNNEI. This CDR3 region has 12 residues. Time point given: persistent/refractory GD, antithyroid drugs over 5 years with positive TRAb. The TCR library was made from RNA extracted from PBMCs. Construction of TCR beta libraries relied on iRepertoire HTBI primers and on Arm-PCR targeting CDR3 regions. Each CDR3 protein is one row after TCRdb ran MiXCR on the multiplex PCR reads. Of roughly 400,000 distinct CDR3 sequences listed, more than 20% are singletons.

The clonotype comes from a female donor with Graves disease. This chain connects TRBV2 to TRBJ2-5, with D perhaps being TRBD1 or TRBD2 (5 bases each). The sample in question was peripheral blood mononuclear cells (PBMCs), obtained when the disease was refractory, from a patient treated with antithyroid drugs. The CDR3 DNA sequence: TGTGCCAGCAGTGAACCGCCGGGAAGGGGTTACTTC. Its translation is CASSEPPGRGYF.